Following are 30 T cell receptor beta chains from one sample sequenced in a study of cytomegalovirus exposure and HLA in healthy donors. The PCR used 60 Vbeta and 13 Jbeta primers. Profiling relied on immunoSEQ multiplex PCR, and the TCRdb table lists in-frame clones only, not all of them. The table shows tens of thousands of clones, with roughly two thirds occurring only once. Source material: PBMCs. These receptors originate from a man aged 55-75 years in good health and CMV-seropositive.

This clone was detected only a few times. J is TRBJ2-7 and V is TRBV30, with D possibly matching TRBD1 (6 bases). The CDR3 is 11 amino acids. V was pared by 1 base and J by 6 bases, with 7 bases between. Germline values: CDR1 GTSNPN, CDR2 SVGIG (reference sequence). The CDR3 nucleotides read TGTGCCTGGAGTGGAGGGGGCGAGCAGTACTTC. This sequence encodes CAWSGGGEQYF.

The chain recombines TRBV2 with TRBJ2-5, with D possibly matching TRBD1 (5 bases). Trimming stripped 4 bases from V and 2 bases from J, with 11 bases between. The length of the CDR3 is 14 residues. Germline V gene data show CDR1 as SNHLY and CDR2 as FYNNEI. The CDR3 protein is CASSVSAGQETQYF. The DNA for the CDR3 is TGTGCCAGCAGTGTATCGGCAGGGCAAGAGACCCAGTACTTC.

The gene calls are TRBV19 and TRBJ2-5; 9 bases map to TRBD1. This CDR3 spans 19 amino acids. Losses at the gene ends were 5 bases for V and 5 bases for J; bases not matched to a gene: 21. Germline V gives CDR1 LNHDA, CDR2 SQIVND (reference sequence). In nucleotides, the CDR3 is TGTGCCAGTAGTTACCAGCAATCCTTCGGGACAGGGACGAGGGAGACCCAGTACTTC. It codes for CASSYQQSFGTGTRETQYF.

A note on this clone: Other nucleotide sequences from this sample produce the same CDR3. J is TRBJ2-2 and V is TRBV5-1, with TRBD1 matching over 9 bases. This CDR3 region has 16 residues. The J segment lost 3 bases and the V segment lost 0 bases, leaving 3 bases of the junction unmatched. CDR1 is SGHRS, CDR2 YFSETQ, per germline. The CDR3 loop is CASSLGDREDTGELFF. Here the CDR3 DNA reads TGCGCCAGCAGCTTGGGGGACAGGGAGGACACCGGGGAGCTGTTTTTT.

The V and J genes are TRBV27 and TRBJ1-2; possibly TRBD1 for D (5 bases). Germline values: CDR1 MNHEY, CDR2 SMNVEV (reference sequence). The germline V and J ends were trimmed by 5 bases and 5 bases, with 18 bases remaining between them. This CDR3 comprises 15 residues. The CDR3 nucleotides are TGTGCCAGCAGTAATTTCCAAGGGGCGGTTTATGGCTACACCTTC. This encodes CASSNFQGAVYGYTF.

J is TRBJ1-1 and V is TRBV28; D not certain. V was cut by 3 bases and J by 6 bases, with 23 bases left in between. This CDR3 comprises 17 residues. CDR1 and CDR2 (germline): MDHEN, SYDVKM. The CDR3 reads CASSLRNLASFSAEAFF. The CDR3, as DNA: TGTGCCAGCAGTTTGCGTAACTTAGCTAGCTTTTCTGCTGAAGCTTTCTTT.

The chain has TRBV11-2 and TRBJ2-3; D is unclear. Germline V gene sequence: CDR1 SGHAT, CDR2 FQNNGV. Between the trimmed V and J ends, which lost 6 bases and 4 bases, there was a span of 11 bases. The CDR3 is 13 amino acids. CDR3 in DNA: TGTGCCAGCAGTCCGACTGGTGCAGATACGCAGTATTTT. This sequence encodes CASSPTGADTQYF.

The V gene is TRBV28, the J gene TRBJ2-5; 8 bases are a match to TRBD2. V dropped 6 bases and J dropped 6; count of bases not matched to a gene: 9. Germline V CDR1 and CDR2: MDHEN, SYDVKM. This CDR3 region has 14 residues. This chain's CDR3 is CASRSGGQGQTQYF. The CDR3, as DNA: TGTGCCAGCAGGTCGGGGGGGCAGGGCCAGACCCAGTACTTC. Together with reference TRBV28 and TRBJ2-5, the CDR3 gives the full variable domain: DVKVTQSSRYLVKRTGEKVFLECVQDMDHENMFWYRQDPGLGLRLIYFSYDVKMKEKGDIPEGYSVSREKKERFSLILESASTNQTSMYLCASRSGGQGQTQYFGPGTRLLVL.

The chain recombines TRBV10-3 with TRBJ2-1; 11 bases agree with TRBD2. This CDR3 has 20 amino acids. In germline, CDR1 is ENHRY, CDR2 SYGVKD. The V and J ends lost 0 bases and 7 bases, in that order; junction bases with no gene match: 17. The CDR3 region has the DNA TGTGCCATCAGTGAGTCAACAGGATTCTCACTAGCGGGAGCCAGGAATGAGCAGTTCTTC. Translating it yields CAISESTGFSLAGARNEQFF.

V and J are TRBV19 and TRBJ2-2; 8 nucleotides agree with TRBD2. Germline V gene data show CDR1 as LNHDA and CDR2 as SQIVND (reference sequence). The junction had 9 bases not matched to a gene; V was cut back by 6 bases and J by 6 bases. The length of the CDR3 is 15 residues. The CDR3 sequence is CASRPSGTSSGELFF. CDR3 in DNA: TGTGCCAGTAGGCCGTCCGGGACTAGTTCCGGGGAGCTGTTTTTT.

The chain links TRBV12-2 to TRBJ1-5. TRBV12-2 is labeled a pseudogene. CDR3 size: 15 residues. The CDR3, as DNA: TGTGCAAGTCGCTTAGCGCGGCCAGGCAATCAGCCCCAGCATTTT. Its protein product is CASRLARPGNQPQHF.

The V and J genes are TRBV5-1 and TRBJ1-1; D might be TRBD1 (5 bases). Trimming took 5 bases from V and 8 from J, leaving 19 bases between them. The length of the CDR3 is 14 residues. Germline CDR1 reads SGHRS; CDR2 reads YFSETQ. CDR3 nucleotides: TGCGCCAGCAGTGTGATGGGGGGGAAGGCCGAAGCTTTCTTT. Protein sequence: CASSVMGGKAEAFF.

The chain joins TRBV18 to TRBJ1-2; D gene ambiguous. Germline V gene sequence: CDR1 KGHSH, CDR2 LQKENI. The CDR3 length is 13 residues. V shed 2 bases and J shed 2 bases, with 6 bases lying between them. The CDR3, as DNA: TGTGCCAGCTCACCAACAGACAACTATGGCTACACCTTC. Encoded protein: CASSPTDNYGYTF.

The chain combines TRBV5-1 with TRBJ2-3, with 10 bases fitting TRBD1. The CDR3 is 19 amino acids. With V trimmed by 1 base and J by 5 bases, 16 bases remained unmatched. The germline V gene encodes CDR1 SGHRS and CDR2 YFSETQ. The CDR3 is CASSLYRAGTGVEGDTQYF. In DNA form, the CDR3 reads TGCGCCAGCAGCTTGTACAGGGCCGGGACAGGGGTCGAAGGAGATACGCAGTATTTT.

This CDR3 is CASSLQGPGELFF. The DNA of the CDR3 is TGTGCCAGCAGCTTACAGGGCCCCGGGGAGCTGTTTTTT. The rearrangement links TRBV11-3 to TRBJ2-2; D possibly corresponds to TRBD1 (5 bases). V was cut by 2 bases and J by 6 bases, with 7 bases left in between. Germline CDR1 and CDR2: SGHNT and YENEEA. CDR3 size: 13 residues.

V gene TRBV5-6 combines with J gene TRBJ2-5; no reliable D call. This CDR3 spans 13 amino acids. V lost 0 bases to trimming and J lost 7 bases, with 10 bases between them. CDR1 is SGHDT, CDR2 YYEEEE, per germline. DNA for the CDR3: TGTGCCAGCAGCTTGGGCCCTACGGGGACCCAGTACTTC. This codes for CASSLGPTGTQYF.

This chain joins TRBV9 and TRBJ1-1, with 8 nucleotides matching TRBD1. CDR1 and CDR2 (germline): SGDLS, YYNGEE. With 0 bases clipped from V and 1 base from J, the junction kept 5 bases outside the gene matches. This CDR3 has 16 amino acids. CDR3 residues: CASSVDRQGTNTEAFF. The CDR3 DNA reads TGTGCCAGCAGCGTAGACCGACAGGGGACGAACACTGAAGCTTTCTTT. Complete variable domain (other parts from reference TRBV9 and TRBJ1-1): DSGVTQTPKHLITATGQRVTLRCSPRSGDLSVYWYQQSLDQGLQFLIQYYNGEERAKGNILERFSAQQFPDLHSELNLSSLELGDSALYFCASSVDRQGTNTEAFFGQGTRLTVV.

V is TRBV7-2 and J is TRBJ1-2; D call uncertain. Germline V CDR1 and CDR2: SGHTA, FQGNSA. Trimming took 4 bases from V and 8 from J, leaving 14 bases between them. This CDR3 is 13 amino acids long. The chain's CDR3 is CASSSPIPGGYTF. CDR3 sequence (DNA): TGTGCCAGCAGCTCCCCGATACCGGGAGGCTACACCTTC.

The chain is built from TRBV7-8 and TRBJ2-7, with 7 positions matching TRBD2. Germline CDR1 reads SGHVS; CDR2 reads FQNEAQ. The V and J ends lost 1 base and 2 bases, in that order; junction bases with no gene match: 5. The CDR3 runs to 15 residues. CDR3 in amino acids: CASSLGGGGTYEQYF. The CDR3 region has the DNA TGTGCCAGCAGCTTAGGGGGCGGGGGTACCTACGAGCAGTACTTC. Together with reference TRBV7-8 and TRBJ2-7, the CDR3 gives the full variable domain: GAGVSQSPRYKVAKRGQDVALRCDPISGHVSLFWYQQALGQGPEFLTYFQNEAQLDKSGLPSDRFFAERPEGSVSTLKIQRTQQEDSAVYLCASSLGGGGTYEQYFGPGTRLTVT.

A single count supports this clone. The genes are TRBV18 and TRBJ1-1; 8 bases align to TRBD1. CDR1 KGHSH and CDR2 LQKENI come from the germline V gene. After removal of 4 bases from V and 2 bases from J, the junction contained 9 bases not matched to a gene. The CDR3 totals 16 residues. CDR3 sequence: CASSQKQQGVNTEAFF. The CDR3 DNA is TGTGCCAGCTCACAGAAACAACAGGGGGTAAACACTGAAGCTTTCTTT.

The V call is TRBV12-5, the J call TRBJ2-5, with 11 bases that match TRBD1. The CDR3 is 15 residues long. Germline CDR1 is LGHNT and CDR2 is FRNRAP. Trimming took 7 bases from V and 5 from J; bases not matched to a gene: 9. The CDR3 DNA reads TGTGCTAGTGACCTAGGACAGGGGGCCGGGGAGACCCAGTACTTC. This sequence encodes CASDLGQGAGETQYF.

CDR3 bases: TGTGCCAGCAGCCCCCAGGGCGGGAGCCTGTCAGATACGCAGTATTTT. Translated: CASSPQGGSLSDTQYF. This rearrangement joins TRBV11-3 to TRBJ2-3, with TRBD2 matching over 7 bases. Germline assignment: CDR1 SGHNT and CDR2 YENEEA. CDR3 length: 16 residues. V shed 5 bases, J shed 4 bases, and the junction held 12 bases outside the gene matches.

This chain joins TRBV11-2 and TRBJ2-5, with 10 bases lining up with TRBD1. Germline values: CDR1 SGHAT, CDR2 FQNNGV. The CDR3 consists of 18 residues. The V gene end was trimmed by 4 bases and the J gene end by 1 base; junction bases not matched to a gene: 12. The DNA of the CDR3 is TGTGCCAGCAGCTCCGGGACAGGGGCCCTCAGGAGCCAAGAGACCCAGTACTTC. Translation: CASSSGTGALRSQETQYF.

The CDR3 region has the DNA TGTGCCAGCAGTGAGTCAGGGGTGAGTGGCTACACCTTC. This gives the protein CASSESGVSGYTF. This rearrangement joins TRBV6-1 to TRBJ1-2, with a tentative D call TRBD1 (6 bases). The germline gives CDR1 MNHNS, CDR2 SASEGT. Trimming left V 3 bases short and J 7 bases short, with 12 bases between. The CDR3 extends over 13 amino acids.

V and J are TRBV28 and TRBJ1-5; D gene unclear. CDR1 is MDHEN, CDR2 SYDVKM, per germline. V lost 3 bases, J lost 0 bases, and 9 bases lay in between. The CDR3 length is 15 residues. CDR3 nucleotide sequence: TGTGCCAGCAGTTTCTTAGAAAATAGCAATCAGCCCCAGCATTTT. Its translation is CASSFLENSNQPQHF.

The chain is built from TRBV13 and TRBJ2-1, with 11 bases that match TRBD2. V lost 0 bases, J lost 1 base, and 2 bases stayed unmatched. From germline, CDR1 is PRHDT and CDR2 FYEKMQ (reference sequence). The CDR3 covers 17 residues. The CDR3 region has the DNA TGTGCCAGCAGCTTAGGTAGCGGGGGGGCGTCCTACAATGAGCAGTTCTTC. Its translation: CASSLGSGGASYNEQFF.

The chain joins TRBV7-9 to TRBJ2-4; 9 bases match TRBD1. The CDR3 has 16 amino acids. CDR1 and CDR2 (germline): SEHNR, FQNEAQ (reference sequence). Trimming cost V 1 base and J 3 bases; bases outside gene matches: 4. Here the CDR3 reads CASSLEGQGIKNIQYF. The CDR3 region has the DNA TGTGCCAGCAGCTTAGAGGGACAGGGCATCAAAAACATTCAGTACTTC.

The CDR3 coding sequence is TGTGCCAGCAGTGTAGGACAAGGGACCTACGAGCAGTACTTC. Its protein is CASSVGQGTYEQYF. The chain combines TRBV2 with TRBJ2-7, with a weak D call TRBD1 (5 bases). This CDR3 contains 14 residues. Looked up from germline, CDR1 is SNHLY and CDR2 is FYNNEI. V was cut by 4 bases and J by 2 bases, with 12 bases left in between.

The chain employs TRBV28 and TRBJ2-7, with TRBD2 identical over 9 bases. V lost 8 bases, J lost 0 bases, and 11 bases stayed unmatched. Germline V gene lookup returns CDR1 MDHEN and CDR2 SYDVKM. The CDR3 runs to 16 residues. The CDR3, as DNA: TGTGCCAGCCGGGGATCGGGTAGCGGGGGCTCCTACGAGCAGTACTTC. This encodes CASRGSGSGGSYEQYF. Based on the CDR3 plus reference TRBV28 and TRBJ2-7, the full variable domain is DVKVTQSSRYLVKRTGEKVFLECVQDMDHENMFWYRQDPGLGLRLIYFSYDVKMKEKGDIPEGYSVSREKKERFSLILESASTNQTSMYLCASRGSGSGGSYEQYFGPGTRLTVT.

In this sample, this clone turned up once. The chain links TRBV5-1 to TRBJ2-1, with 12 bases matching TRBD2. The CDR3 sequence is 15 residues long. Per the germline V gene, CDR1 is SGHRS and CDR2 is YFSETQ. The trim removed 5 bases at V and 5 bases at J, leaving 5 bases unmatched. The CDR3 here is CASRASGRAHNEQFF. CDR3 sequence (DNA): TGCGCCAGCAGGGCTAGCGGGAGGGCCCACAATGAGCAGTTCTTC.